Here is one T cell receptor (beta chain) with its context. What it recognizes is unknown. This entry belongs to a study of blood T cells in healthy people across ages. Whole-study context: Per two T cells, template switching captured roughly one barcoded beta molecule.

Those donating, healthy Caucasian individuals from Russia, were aged roughly 6 to 100. The CDR3 totals 14 residues. The V gene's germline CDR1 is SGHRS and CDR2 YFSETQ. J lost 10 bases, V lost 0 bases, and 10 bases had no gene match. Alongside a J-beta primer mix, a sample-barcoded 5' primer served in a second PCR lasting 7 to 11 cycles. Via MiXCR, TCRdb re-called the 5' RACE reads, giving one row per CDR3 protein. The sample lists about 580,000 distinct CDR3 sequences, around 48% occurring once. Study results and caveats: It was held that the diversity estimates obtained from one million T cells were underestimates. As age increased, TCR beta diversity per million T cells fell in a roughly linear fashion.

V usage is TRBV5-1 and J usage is TRBJ2-7; 7 nucleotides line up with TRBD1. This TCR derives from a man of 80 years or more in good health. Material: blood. The CDR3 loop reads CASSLEGQREAQYF. In nucleotides, the CDR3 is TGCGCCAGCAGCTTGGAGGGACAGCGAGAGGCCCAGTACTTC.